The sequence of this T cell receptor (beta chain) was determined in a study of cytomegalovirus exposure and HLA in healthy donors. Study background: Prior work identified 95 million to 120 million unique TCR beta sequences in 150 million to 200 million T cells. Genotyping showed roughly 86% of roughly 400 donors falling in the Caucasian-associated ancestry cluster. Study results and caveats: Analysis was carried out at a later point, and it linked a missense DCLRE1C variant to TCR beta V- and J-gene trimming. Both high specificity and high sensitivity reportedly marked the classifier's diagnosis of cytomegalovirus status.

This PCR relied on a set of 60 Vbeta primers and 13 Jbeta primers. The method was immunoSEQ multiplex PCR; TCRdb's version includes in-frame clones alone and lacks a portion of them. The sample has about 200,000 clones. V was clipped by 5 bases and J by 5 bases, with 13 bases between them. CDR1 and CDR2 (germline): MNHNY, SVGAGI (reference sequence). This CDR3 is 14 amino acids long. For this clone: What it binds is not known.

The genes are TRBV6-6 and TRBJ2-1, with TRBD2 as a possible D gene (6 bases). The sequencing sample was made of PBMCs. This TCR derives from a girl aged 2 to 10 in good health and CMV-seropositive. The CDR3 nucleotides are TGTGCCAGCAGTCCCGCCGGGACTCACAATGAGCAGTTCTTC. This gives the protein CASSPAGTHNEQFF.